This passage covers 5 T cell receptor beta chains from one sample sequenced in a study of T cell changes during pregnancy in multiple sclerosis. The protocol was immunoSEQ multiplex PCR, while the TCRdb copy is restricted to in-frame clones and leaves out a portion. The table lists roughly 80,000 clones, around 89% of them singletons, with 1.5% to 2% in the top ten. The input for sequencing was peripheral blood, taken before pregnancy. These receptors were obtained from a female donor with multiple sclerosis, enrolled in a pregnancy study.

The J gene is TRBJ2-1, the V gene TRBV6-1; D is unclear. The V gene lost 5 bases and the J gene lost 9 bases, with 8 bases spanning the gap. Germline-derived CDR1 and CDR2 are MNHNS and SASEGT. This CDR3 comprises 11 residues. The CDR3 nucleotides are TGTGCCAGCAGTAAGCGATCTGAGCAGTTCTTC. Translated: CASSKRSEQFF.

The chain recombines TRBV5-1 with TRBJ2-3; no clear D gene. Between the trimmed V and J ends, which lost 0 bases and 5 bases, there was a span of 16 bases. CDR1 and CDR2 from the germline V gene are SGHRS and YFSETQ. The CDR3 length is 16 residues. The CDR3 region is CASSLGQNLVLDTQYF. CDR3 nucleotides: TGCGCCAGCAGCTTGGGGCAGAATCTGGTTTTAGATACGCAGTATTTT.

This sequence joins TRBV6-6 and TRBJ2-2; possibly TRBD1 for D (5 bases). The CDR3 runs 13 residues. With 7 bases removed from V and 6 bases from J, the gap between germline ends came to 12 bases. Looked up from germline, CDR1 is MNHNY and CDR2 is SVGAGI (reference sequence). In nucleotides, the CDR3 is TGTGCCAGCAATCAGGAAGGGGCCGGGGAGCTGTTTTTT. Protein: CASNQEGAGELFF.

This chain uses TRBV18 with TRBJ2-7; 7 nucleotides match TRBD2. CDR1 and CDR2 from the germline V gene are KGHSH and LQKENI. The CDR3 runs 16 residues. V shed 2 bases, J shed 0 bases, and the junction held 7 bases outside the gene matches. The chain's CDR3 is CASSPSAGESSYEQYF. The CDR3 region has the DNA TGTGCCAGCTCACCATCGGCGGGGGAGAGCTCCTACGAGCAGTACTTC.

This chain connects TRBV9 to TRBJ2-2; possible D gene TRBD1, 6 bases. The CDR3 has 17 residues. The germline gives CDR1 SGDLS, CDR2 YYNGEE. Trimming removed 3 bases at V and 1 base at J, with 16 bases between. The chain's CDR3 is CASSESLWTENTGELFF. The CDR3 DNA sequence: TGTGCCAGCAGCGAATCCCTGTGGACAGAGAACACCGGGGAGCTGTTTTTT.